A single sample is the source of the 3 T cell receptor beta chains below, sequenced in a study of T-cell memory formation after mild COVID-19. TCRdb re-called the 5' RACE reads with MiXCR, one entry per CDR3 protein. The top ten clones hold around 23% of a sample with 280,000 or so distinct CDR3 sequences, roughly 18% of them seen once. The specimen was PBMCs or a T cell subset sorted from them (not recorded which). These receptors were obtained from a man aged 18 to 30 who had mild COVID-19 (a few samples of this study predate the infection). Cell type and time point are not known.

This clonotype was found a few times. This chain joins TRBV5-1 and TRBJ2-5, with unresolved D. From germline, CDR1 is SGHRS and CDR2 YFSETQ. The CDR3 runs 16 residues. Trimming took 0 bases from V and 2 from J, leaving 14 bases between them. The CDR3: CASSLGFRRKQETQYF. The CDR3 region has the DNA TGCGCCAGCAGCTTGGGTTTTCGGCGTAAGCAAGAGACCCAGTACTTC.

This clonotype was seen a handful of times. The chain couples TRBV6-5 to TRBJ2-2; D may be TRBD1 or TRBD2 (5 bases each). Germline loops: CDR1 MNHEY, CDR2 SVGAGI. The CDR3 loop spans 15 amino acids. V lost 2 bases and J 2 bases, leaving 9 bases between the germline ends. The DNA of the CDR3 is TGTGCCAGCAGTTACGGGGGTGTAAACACCGGGGAGCTGTTTTTT. Protein sequence: CASSYGGVNTGELFF.

This chain connects TRBV4-3 to TRBJ2-1, with 8 bases aligning to TRBD2. V gave up 0 bases and J gave up 7 bases; unmatched junction bases: 8. Germline V gives CDR1 LGHNA, CDR2 YSLEER. This CDR3 has 16 residues. The CDR3 DNA is TGCGCCAGCAGCCAAGATGGGAGCGGGGGCCGGAATGAGCAGTTCTTC. Encoded protein: CASSQDGSGGRNEQFF.